This T cell receptor beta chain was captured in a study of early T cells in non-severe SARS-CoV-2 infection (dated by TCRdb to the early 2020s). For the study in its entirety: Bulk RNA from unsorted whole blood was used for TCR sequencing, so alpha and beta chains could not be paired.

Results and caveats for the whole study, not just this receptor: Matching against VDJdb was skewed toward anti-spike CD8 responses, likely underestimated virus-specific expansions, and missed private and CD4 specificities.

The germline V gene sets CDR1 to SQVTM and CDR2 to ANQGSEA. Deletion took 7 bases off V and 6 bases off J, with a span of 12 bases between the germline ends. The CDR3 sequence holds 12 residues, the cysteine and phenylalanine included. The entry retains the CDR3 DNA only, 36 bases that are in frame from base 1. Comment on this clonotype: Its recognized antigen is unknown. One base away there is no much larger clone; base qualities are not given.

Libraries were built with 5' RACE. Instrument used: NextSeq 500. The TCR library protocol attached unique molecular identifiers to individual cDNA molecules to correct for sequencing error and PCR bias. TCR alpha and beta chains were both sequenced, and the abundances of alpha and beta sequences in each sample were closely correlated with each other. The original methods were these. V gene, J gene and CDR3 annotation of TCR sequences was performed with Decombinator V4. TCRs were defined as expanded if a significant change between any two time points was detected under a Poisson model with p below 0.0001. TCR abundances were normalised to the total number of TCRs sequenced per sample and expressed as counts per million. MAIT TCRs were defined by TRAV1-2 paired with TRAJ12, TRAJ20 or TRAJ33, and iNKT TCRs by TRAV10 paired with TRAJ18. VDJdb, accessed 1 November 2021, was searched for CMV, EBV and SARS-CoV-2 annotated TCRs, with TCRs annotated for multiple antigens excluded. Using fastp trimming at Q25 and MiXCR clonotype assembly, TCRdb reanalyzed the public sequencing data and kept in-frame beta chains. Rows are combined by CDR3 protein, so each entry shows the most common genes and DNA. TCRdb's processing, not the study's, gives the V and J calls here. In this sample the table shows approximately 84,000 distinct CDR3 sequences, 13% of which occur a single time. About 6% of the sample is held by the ten biggest clonotypes.

This was a case-control study nested in a cohort of healthcare workers in London, UK, who had nasopharyngeal swab PCR tests and blood samples taken every week. Between 23 and 31 March 2020, the week of the UK lockdown, healthcare workers were enrolled and then followed up weekly for as long as 16 weeks. Sequenced material: whole blood. This sequence originates from an adult who was a healthcare worker with PCR-confirmed SARS-CoV-2 infection or an uninfected control (not recorded which). The V and J segments used are TRBV29-1 and TRBJ2-2; TRBD1 is a weak D gene call, 5 bases matching. The CDR3 loop reads CSGSQGAGELFF. In nucleotide form, the sequence is TGCAGCGGCTCCCAGGGTGCCGGGGAGCTGTTTTTT.